This paragraph covers one T cell receptor beta chain sequence. Antigen specificity is unknown. Profiled with immunoSEQ multiplex PCR; TCRdb holds only in-frame clones, not every one. Altogether around 83,000 clones are present, 60% to 85% being singletons, with the ten largest covering over 15%. This CDR3 region has 11 residues. Trimming took off 5 bases at V and 5 bases at J, with 5 bases between the two ends. Looked up from germline, CDR1 is LNHDA and CDR2 is SQIVND (reference sequence). These data belong to a study of T cells in localized non-small cell lung cancer. Study results and caveats: Sequencing was restricted to one tumor region; therefore, heterogeneity remains possible. Median detection of top 100 tumor clones in adjacent lung was 55 to 60 clones.

The sequence derives from a man aged 35-75 years with stage II squamous cell lung carcinoma. Sequences were derived from PBMCs, sampled before any cancer treatment. The chain links TRBV19 to TRBJ2-3; D tentatively reads TRBD1 or TRBD2 (5 bases each). In DNA form, the CDR3 reads TGTGCCAGTAGTGGGGGAGATACGCAGTATTTT. Residues: CASSGGDTQYF. Looking up the rest from reference TRBV19 and TRBJ2-3 gives the full variable domain: DGGITQSPKYLFRKEGQNVTLSCEQNLNHDAMYWYRQDPGQGLRLIYYSQIVNDFQKGDIAEGYSVSREKKESFPLTVTSAQKNPTAFYLCASSGGDTQYFGPGTRLTVL.